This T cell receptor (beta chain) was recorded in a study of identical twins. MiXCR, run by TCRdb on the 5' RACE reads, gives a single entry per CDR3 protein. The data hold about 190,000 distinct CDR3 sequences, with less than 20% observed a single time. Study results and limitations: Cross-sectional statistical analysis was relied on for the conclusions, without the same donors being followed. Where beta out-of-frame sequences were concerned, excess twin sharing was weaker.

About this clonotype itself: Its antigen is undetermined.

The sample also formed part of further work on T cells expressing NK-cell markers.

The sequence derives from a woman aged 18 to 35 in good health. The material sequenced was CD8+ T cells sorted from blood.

CDR3 sequence reads: CSATGTSSTDTQYF. As DNA, the CDR3 is TGCAGCGCCACCGGGACTAGCTCCACAGATACGCAGTATTTT. V and J are TRBV29-1 and TRBJ2-3, with 9 bases matching TRBD2. The V and J ends lost 7 bases and 2 bases, in that order; junction bases with no gene match: 7. This CDR3 comprises 14 residues. Germline CDR1 is SQVTM and CDR2 is ANQGSEA.